Listed here are 19 T cell receptor beta chains from one sample, sequenced in a study of a mutant IDH1 vaccine in newly diagnosed glioma. Their recognized antigens are unknown. TCRdb keeps only in-frame clones here, not all; method: immunoSEQ multiplex PCR. The profile covers some 60,000 clones, with roughly four fifths appearing a single time and more than 3% taken by the ten largest. As for time point: week 47, end of study. Topical imiquimod was applied with each vaccine dose, which held 300 ug of mutant IDH1 20-mer peptide. Sequenced here: PBMCs, sampled from a glioma patient whose treatment included an IDH1 peptide vaccine. Receptors originate from a woman aged 45-59 years with glioma.

The rearrangement joins TRBV28 to TRBJ1-2; 8 nucleotides agree with TRBD1. The CDR3 covers 13 residues. The ends lost 6 bases at V and 5 bases at J; junction bases unmatched: 5. Looked up from germline, CDR1 is MDHEN and CDR2 is SYDVKM. CDR3 amino acids: CASSRTGGYGYTF. The CDR3 bases are TGTGCCAGCAGCCGAACAGGGGGGTATGGCTACACCTTC.

This clone was seen just once. CDR3 DNA: TGTGCCAGCAGTGGAACGGGGTTTTTTGGCTACACCTTC. This codes for CASSGTGFFGYTF. The chain is built from TRBV2 and TRBJ1-2; D is ambiguous. V lost 4 bases, J lost 7 bases, and 13 bases lay in between. This CDR3 is built from 13 residues. The V gene's germline CDR1 is SNHLY and CDR2 FYNNEI.

The chain links TRBV16 to TRBJ2-7, with a tentative D call TRBD1 (6 bases). This CDR3 spans 12 amino acids. V lost 6 bases and J lost 3, with 9 bases in between. Germline V gives CDR1 KGHSY, CDR2 FQNENV. The CDR3 nucleotides are TGTGCCAGCAGTCTACAGGGCTACGAGCAGTACTTC. Translation gives CASSLQGYEQYF.

This rearrangement joins TRBV9 to TRBJ2-7; 7 bases align to TRBD1. Trimming took 2 bases from V and 6 from J; bases not matched to a gene: 14. Germline CDR1 and CDR2: SGDLS and YYNGEE. This CDR3 spans 16 amino acids. The chain's CDR3 is CASSVQPGQMKGEQYF. As DNA, the CDR3 is TGTGCCAGCAGCGTTCAACCGGGACAGATGAAAGGCGAGCAGTACTTC.

Notes on this clone: The junction and the germline gene differ at one end; a read error may be behind it. The V gene is TRBV5-6, the J gene TRBJ2-7; D possibly corresponds to TRBD2 (5 bases). The CDR3 contains 13 residues. In germline, CDR1 is SGHDT, CDR2 YYEEEE. The CDR3 reads CASSLSAGSEEYF. CDR3 DNA: TGTGCCAGCAGCTTGAGCGCGGGCAGCGAGGAGTACTTC.

This chain links TRBV7-9 with TRBJ1-2, with 9 bases matching TRBD1. Per the germline V gene, CDR1 is SEHNR and CDR2 is FQNEAQ (reference sequence). This CDR3 contains 14 residues. The ends lost 4 bases at V and 7 bases at J; junction bases unmatched: 7. CDR3 bases: TGTGCCAGCAGCTCTCGACAGGGACAGGGTGGCTACACCTTC. Translated, it gives CASSSRQGQGGYTF.

The CDR3 nucleotides are TGTGCTAGTGCCGCTGGGCGGGGGGGCTTCAATGAGCAGTTCTTC. Protein product: CASAAGRGGFNEQFF. V is TRBV12-5 and J is TRBJ2-1; 9 bases map to TRBD2. The CDR3 totals 15 residues. CDR1 is LGHNT and CDR2 is FRNRAP in the germline V gene. The J segment lost 6 bases and the V segment lost 7 bases, leaving 10 bases of the junction unmatched. Looking up the rest from reference TRBV12-5 and TRBJ2-1 gives the full variable domain: DARVTQTPRHKVTEMGQEVTMRCQPILGHNTVFWYRQTMMQGLELLAYFRNRAPLDDSGMPKDRFSAEMPDATLATLKIQPSEPRDSAVYFCASAAGRGGFNEQFFGPGTRLTVL.

V is TRBV9 and J is TRBJ2-7, with D unclear. CDR1 and CDR2 from the germline V gene are SGDLS and YYNGEE. The CDR3 has 15 amino acids. V was cut by 1 base and J by 2 bases, with 13 bases left in between. The CDR3 nucleotides are TGTGCCAGCAGCGTATATGCCGGGCTAGCCTACGAGCAGTACTTC. It is translated as CASSVYAGLAYEQYF.

The V gene is TRBV29-1, the J gene TRBJ1-1; a possible D gene is TRBD1 (6 bases). The V end lost 7 bases, the J end lost 5 bases, and 8 bases lay between the germline ends. Per the germline V gene, CDR1 is SQVTM and CDR2 is ANQGSEA. This CDR3 comprises 10 residues. DNA for the CDR3: TGCAGCGACGACAGGACTGAAGCTTTCTTT. Translating it yields CSDDRTEAFF.

The chain carries TRBV14 and TRBJ2-5; 8 bases agree with TRBD2. In germline, CDR1 is SGHDN, CDR2 FVKESK. This CDR3 has 17 residues. Losses at the gene ends were 0 bases for V and 0 bases for J; bases not matched to a gene: 6. CDR3 sequence reads: CASSQDGSGGYQETQYF. CDR3 coding DNA: TGTGCCAGCAGCCAAGATGGGAGCGGGGGATACCAAGAGACCCAGTACTTC.

The rearrangement links TRBV10-2 to TRBJ1-6; weak D call: TRBD1 (5 bases). Germline loops: CDR1 WSHSY, CDR2 SAAADI. The CDR3 contains 16 residues. V gave up 0 bases and J gave up 9 bases, with 15 bases separating them. The DNA of the CDR3 is TGCGCCAGCAGTGAGTCGTGGGCTGGGGGAATTTCACCCCTCCACTTT. Residues: CASSESWAGGISPLHF.

This clone occurred once. The CDR3 loop reads CASNKAGASGTGELFF. CDR3 DNA: TGTGCCAGCAATAAGGCGGGGGCCTCGGGCACCGGGGAGCTGTTTTTT. The V and J genes are TRBV5-4 and TRBJ2-2; D might be TRBD2 (7 bases). CDR1 SGHNT and CDR2 YYREEE come from the germline V gene (reference sequence). Trimming took 6 bases from V and 4 from J, leaving 19 bases between them. The CDR3 is 16 amino acids.

The V and J genes are TRBV5-1 and TRBJ2-2; 10 nucleotides match TRBD2. The CDR3 extends over 16 amino acids. The J segment lost 1 base and the V segment lost 4 bases, leaving 4 bases of the junction unmatched. Germline V lookup: CDR1 SGHRS, CDR2 YFSETQ. The CDR3 DNA sequence: TGCGCCAGCAGCAATAGCGGGGGGATGAACACCGGGGAGCTGTTTTTT. Translated, it gives CASSNSGGMNTGELFF.

In nucleotides, the CDR3 is TGTGCCAGCAGTGAGGACCCGGGGAGGGTCACTGAAGCTTTCTTT. Residues: CASSEDPGRVTEAFF. J is TRBJ1-1 and V is TRBV2; D is uncertain. The CDR3 covers 15 residues. Germline V gene data show CDR1 as SNHLY and CDR2 as FYNNEI. Trimming shortened V by 3 bases and J by 4 bases, and 15 bases separated the two germline ends.

The chain combines TRBV30 with TRBJ2-3; D is tentatively TRBD1 or TRBD2 (6 bases each). From germline, CDR1 is GTSNPN and CDR2 SVGIG (reference sequence). The CDR3 covers 15 residues. V lost 4 bases to trimming and J lost 1 base, with 15 bases between them. CDR3 loop: CAWTVTGGGTDTQYF. The CDR3 region has the DNA TGTGCCTGGACCGTGACAGGAGGGGGCACAGATACGCAGTATTTT.

The CDR3 DNA sequence: TGTGCCAGCAGCTTCGGGACCTCCTACGAGCAGTACTTC. It codes for CASSFGTSYEQYF. V gene TRBV11-3 combines with J gene TRBJ2-5; perhaps D is TRBD1 or TRBD2 (5 bases each). Judging by the DNA end, TRBJ2-7 fits better; the J call may be wrong. This CDR3 is 13 amino acids long. Germline V gene sequence: CDR1 SGHNT, CDR2 YENEEA.

V usage is TRBV5-1 and J usage is TRBJ1-1; TRBD1 is a possible D gene (6 bases). The V and J ends lost 4 bases and 0 bases respectively, with 10 bases between them. Germline CDR1 reads SGHRS; CDR2 reads YFSETQ. This CDR3 has 14 residues. The CDR3 here is CASSLDRMNTEAFF. In nucleotides, the CDR3 is TGCGCCAGCAGCCTGGACAGAATGAACACTGAAGCTTTCTTT.

This clone was found once. The chain links TRBV1 to TRBJ1-1; the table's D call, TRBD1, was not checked against the DNA. TRBV1 is a recognized pseudogene. The CDR3 sequence is 13 residues long. CDR3 sequence (DNA): TGCACCAGCAGCTTGGGCGGGACAGGTTCAGCTTTCTTT. It specifies CTSSLGGTGSAFF.

The J gene is TRBJ2-6, the V gene TRBV5-6; a weak D match, TRBD2 (5 bases). Trimming took 4 bases from V and 0 from J, leaving 14 bases between them. The germline gives CDR1 SGHDT, CDR2 YYEEEE. The CDR3 covers 17 residues. The CDR3 here is CASSRGLSSSGANVLTF. CDR3 nucleotides: TGTGCCAGCAGCCGAGGGTTATCAAGCTCTGGGGCCAACGTCCTGACTTTC.